One sample yielded the 4 T cell receptor beta chains listed below, sequenced in a study of T cell repertoires in cytomegalovirus infection. These TCRs are of unknown antigen specificity. TCRdb passed the reads through MiXCR, listing each CDR3 protein once. The top ten hold about an eighth of the sample, which has about 920,000 distinct CDR3 sequences, approximately 30% seen once. The specimen was cultured CD8+ T cells from PBMCs, collected from culture after CMV antigen stimulation. These receptors originate from a human donor in good health (CMV status not recorded). Some clones in this sample may be carry-over from other donors' samples.

This clonotype was counted at least ten times. The rearrangement joins TRBV12-3 or TRBV12-4 to TRBJ2-1; TRBD1 agrees at 10 bases. The CDR3 is 15 residues long. V trimming: 5 bases; J trimming: 6 bases; junction bases outside the gene matches: 7. Here the CDR3 reads CASSLTGQGFNEQFF. The CDR3, as DNA: TGTGCCAGCAGTCTCACGGGACAGGGGTTCAATGAGCAGTTCTTC.

V is TRBV6-4 and J is TRBJ2-7, with D perhaps assigned TRBD1 or TRBD2 (5 bases each). This CDR3 region has 15 residues. V was clipped by 7 bases and J by 4 bases, with 20 bases between them. The germline gives CDR1 MRHNA, CDR2 SNTAGT. The CDR3 region has the DNA TGTGCCAGCATCTCACGAGGGGCCTCTAAGTACGAGCAGTACGTC. Encoded protein: CASISRGASKYEQYV.

This sequence joins TRBV4-1 and TRBJ1-1, with D uncertain. This CDR3 region has 14 residues. Germline CDR1 is MGHRA and CDR2 is YSYEKL. V lost 5 bases and J 7 bases, leaving 17 bases between the germline ends. In DNA form, the CDR3 reads TGCGCCAGCAGCTACCTGGGCTTGATGGGTGAAGCTTTCTTT. The encoded protein is CASSYLGLMGEAFF.

The V gene is TRBV27, the J gene TRBJ1-1, with unresolved D. V lost 6 bases, J lost 6 bases, and 17 bases lay in between. CDR3 length: 14 residues. Germline V gene data show CDR1 as MNHEY and CDR2 as SMNVEV (reference sequence). CDR3 DNA sequence: TGTGCCAGCAGCCCCCTCCCGGGGTTGGCTGAAGCTTTCTTT. Residues: CASSPLPGLAEAFF.